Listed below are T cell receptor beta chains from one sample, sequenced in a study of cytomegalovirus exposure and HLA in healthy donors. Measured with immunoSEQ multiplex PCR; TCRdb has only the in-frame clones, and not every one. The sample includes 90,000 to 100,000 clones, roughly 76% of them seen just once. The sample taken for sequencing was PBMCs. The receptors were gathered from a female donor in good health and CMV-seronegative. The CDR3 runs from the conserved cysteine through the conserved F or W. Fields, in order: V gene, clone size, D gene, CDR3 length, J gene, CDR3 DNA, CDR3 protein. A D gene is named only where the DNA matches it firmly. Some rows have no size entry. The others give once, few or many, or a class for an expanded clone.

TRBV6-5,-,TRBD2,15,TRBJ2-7,TGTGCCAGCAGCCCTACCGCTAGCGGGAGCCACGAGCAGTACTTC,CASSPTASGSHEQYF
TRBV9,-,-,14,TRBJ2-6,TGTGCCAGCAGCACTCGACTCGGGGCCAACGTCCTGACTTTC,CASSTRLGANVLTF
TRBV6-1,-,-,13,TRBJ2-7,TGTGCCAGCAGTGAAACAAGGGGGAATGAGCAGTACTTC,CASSETRGNEQYF
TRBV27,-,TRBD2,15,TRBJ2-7,TGTGCCAGCAGTGAGACTAGCGGGGTATTCGACGAGCAGTACTTC,CASSETSGVFDEQYF
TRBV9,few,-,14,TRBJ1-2,TGTGCCAGCAGCCGGGACTCCGGCACCTATGGCTACACCTTC,CASSRDSGTYGYTF
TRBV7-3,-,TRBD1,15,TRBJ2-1,TGTGCCAGCAGTCTAACAGGGGGCTCCTACAATGAGCAGTTCTTC,CASSLTGGSYNEQFF
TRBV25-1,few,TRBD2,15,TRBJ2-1,TGTGCCAGCACCGAGCGGGAGAGCTCCTACAATGAGCAGTTCTTC,CASTERESSYNEQFF
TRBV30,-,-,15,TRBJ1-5,TGTGCCTGGAGTATTTCCGACAGTCTTGATCAGCCCCAGCATTTT,CAWSISDSLDQPQHF
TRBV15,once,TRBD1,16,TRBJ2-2,TGTGCCACCAGCCCGGGACAGGGGGGAAATACCGGGGAGCTGTTTTTT,CATSPGQGGNTGELFF
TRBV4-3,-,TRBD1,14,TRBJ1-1,TGCGCCAGCAGCCGTGACAGGGGTGGGTATGAAGCTTTCTTT,CASSRDRGGYEAFF